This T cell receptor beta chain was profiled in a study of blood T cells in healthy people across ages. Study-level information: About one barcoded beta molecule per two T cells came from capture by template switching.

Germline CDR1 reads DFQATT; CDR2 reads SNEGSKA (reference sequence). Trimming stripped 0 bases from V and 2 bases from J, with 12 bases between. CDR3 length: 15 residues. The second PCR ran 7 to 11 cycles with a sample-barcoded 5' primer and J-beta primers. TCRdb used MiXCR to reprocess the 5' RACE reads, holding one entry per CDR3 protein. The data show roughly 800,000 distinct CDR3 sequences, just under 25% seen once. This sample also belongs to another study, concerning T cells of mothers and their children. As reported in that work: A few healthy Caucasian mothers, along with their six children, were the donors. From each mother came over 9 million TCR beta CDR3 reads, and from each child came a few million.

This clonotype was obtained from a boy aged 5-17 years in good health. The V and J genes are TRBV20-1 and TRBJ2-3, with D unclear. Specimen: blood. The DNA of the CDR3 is TGCAGTGCTAGAGATCACGGTAGCACCACAGATACGCAGTATTTT. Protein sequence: CSARDHGSTTDTQYF.